This TCR beta chain was found in a study of blood T cells in healthy people across ages. Together with a sample-barcoded 5' primer, a J-beta primer mix was included in a second PCR lasting about 7 to 12 cycles. MiXCR, run by TCRdb on the 5' RACE reads, gives a single entry per CDR3 protein. The sample shows 1,500,000 or so distinct CDR3 sequences, around 55% of them seen only once. A note on this clonotype: What it binds is unknown.

The study, taken as a whole, reports: In long-lived donors, naive CD4+ cell counts and diversity exceeded those of aged donors. The authors considered diversity estimates from one million T cells to be underestimates.

Investigators took around 10 milliliters of peripheral blood from every donor. The authors extracted at least 6 micrograms of total RNA per sample. Germline loops: CDR1 MGHRA, CDR2 YSYEKL. J lost 0 bases, V lost 5 bases, and 5 bases had no gene match. There are 16 residues in the CDR3. The clonotype comes from a man younger than 35 in good health. The sample taken for sequencing was blood. The chain combines TRBV4-1 with TRBJ2-2; 8 bases agree with TRBD1. The CDR3 DNA reads TGCGCCAGCAGCTTGACAGGGGTCACGAACACCGGGGAGCTGTTTTTT. Translating it yields CASSLTGVTNTGELFF.